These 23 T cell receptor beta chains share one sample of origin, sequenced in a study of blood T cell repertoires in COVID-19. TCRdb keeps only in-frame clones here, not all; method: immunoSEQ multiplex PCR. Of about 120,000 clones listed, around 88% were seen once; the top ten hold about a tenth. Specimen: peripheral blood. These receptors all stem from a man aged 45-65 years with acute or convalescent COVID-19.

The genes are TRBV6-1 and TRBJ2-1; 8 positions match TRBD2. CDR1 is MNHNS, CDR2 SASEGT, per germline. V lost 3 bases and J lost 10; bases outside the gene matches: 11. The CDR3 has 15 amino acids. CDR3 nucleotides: TGTGCCAGCAGTGAGAGGGCGGGGGGTGAGAGGGAGCAGTTCTTC. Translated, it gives CASSERAGGEREQFF.

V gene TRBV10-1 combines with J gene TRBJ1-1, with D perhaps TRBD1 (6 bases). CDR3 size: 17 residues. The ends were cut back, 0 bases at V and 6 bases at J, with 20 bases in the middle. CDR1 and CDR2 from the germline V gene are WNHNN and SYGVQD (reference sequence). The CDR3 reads CASSESNLQGSLSEAFF. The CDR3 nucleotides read TGCGCCAGCAGTGAGTCGAATCTCCAGGGGAGTTTGTCTGAAGCTTTCTTT.

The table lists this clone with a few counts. The CDR3 DNA sequence: TGTGCCAGCAGCCTGGGACTAGATACCTCCTACGAGCAGTACTTC. It specifies CASSLGLDTSYEQYF. The chain employs TRBV5-4 and TRBJ2-7; TRBD2 matches at 8 bases. This CDR3 spans 15 amino acids. The V and J ends lost 4 bases and 0 bases, in that order; junction bases with no gene match: 6. The germline V gene encodes CDR1 SGHNT and CDR2 YYREEE (reference sequence).

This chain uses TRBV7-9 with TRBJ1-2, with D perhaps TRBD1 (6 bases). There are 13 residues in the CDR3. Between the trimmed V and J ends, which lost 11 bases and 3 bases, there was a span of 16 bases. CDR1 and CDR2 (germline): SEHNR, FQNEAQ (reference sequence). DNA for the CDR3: TGTGCCTCTCAAGGGGGATCCTACTATGGCTACACCTTC. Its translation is CASQGGSYYGYTF.

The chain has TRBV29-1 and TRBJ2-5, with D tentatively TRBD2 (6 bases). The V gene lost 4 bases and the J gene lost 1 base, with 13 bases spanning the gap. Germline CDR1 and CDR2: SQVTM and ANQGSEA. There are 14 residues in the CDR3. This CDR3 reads CSVGRGNSQETQYF. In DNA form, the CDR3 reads TGCAGCGTTGGGAGGGGCAACAGCCAAGAGACCCAGTACTTC. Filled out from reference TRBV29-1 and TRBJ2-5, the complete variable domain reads SAVISQKPSRDICQRGTSLTIQCQVDSQVTMMFWYRQQPGQSLTLIATANQGSEATYESGFVIDKFPISRPNLTFSTLTVSNMSPEDSSIYLCSVGRGNSQETQYFGPGTRLLVL.

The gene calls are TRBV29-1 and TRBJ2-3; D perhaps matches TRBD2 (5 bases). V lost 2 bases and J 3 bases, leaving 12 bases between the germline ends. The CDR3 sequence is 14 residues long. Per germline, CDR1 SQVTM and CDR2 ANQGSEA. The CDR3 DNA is TGCAGCGTTGAAATAGGACTCGAGACAGATACGCAGTATTTT. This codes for CSVEIGLETDTQYF.

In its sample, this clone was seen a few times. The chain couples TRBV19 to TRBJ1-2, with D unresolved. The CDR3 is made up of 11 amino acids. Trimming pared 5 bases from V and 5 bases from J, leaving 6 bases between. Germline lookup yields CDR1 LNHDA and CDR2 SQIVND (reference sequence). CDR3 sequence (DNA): TGTGCCAGTAGTCCGGAGTATGGCTACACCTTC. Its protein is CASSPEYGYTF.

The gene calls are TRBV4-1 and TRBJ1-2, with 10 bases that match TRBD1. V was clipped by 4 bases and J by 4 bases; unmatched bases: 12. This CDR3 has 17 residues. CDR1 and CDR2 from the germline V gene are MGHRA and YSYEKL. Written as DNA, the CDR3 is TGCGCCAGCAGCCGTTCCGGGACAGGGGCGATCTCCTATGGCTACACCTTC. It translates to CASSRSGTGAISYGYTF.

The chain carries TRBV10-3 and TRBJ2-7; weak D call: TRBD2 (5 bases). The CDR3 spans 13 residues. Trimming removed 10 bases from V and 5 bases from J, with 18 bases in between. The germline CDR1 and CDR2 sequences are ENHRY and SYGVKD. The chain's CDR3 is CAKRQDFHHEQYF. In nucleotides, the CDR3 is TGTGCCAAACGGCAGGACTTCCACCACGAGCAGTACTTC.

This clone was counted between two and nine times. The CDR3 DNA is TGCGCCAGCAGCTACACAGGGTCTGGAAACACCATATATTTT. It is translated as CASSYTGSGNTIYF. The V call is TRBV5-1, the J call TRBJ1-3; TRBD1 might be the D (6 bases). The CDR3 covers 14 residues. The germline V gene encodes CDR1 SGHRS and CDR2 YFSETQ. V gave up 3 bases and J gave up 1 base, with 8 bases separating them.

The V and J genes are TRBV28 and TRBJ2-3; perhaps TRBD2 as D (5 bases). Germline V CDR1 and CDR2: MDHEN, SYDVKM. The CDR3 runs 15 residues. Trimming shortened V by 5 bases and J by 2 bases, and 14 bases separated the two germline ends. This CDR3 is CASSPTFRDTDTQYF. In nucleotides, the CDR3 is TGTGCCAGCAGTCCCACCTTTCGGGACACAGATACGCAGTATTTT.

The CDR3 sequence is CASSSPGQNTEAFF. CDR3 nucleotide sequence: TGTGCCAGCAGCTCACCGGGACAGAACACTGAAGCTTTCTTT. The gene calls are TRBV3-1 (or the pseudogene TRBV3-2) and TRBJ1-1; D is possibly TRBD1 (6 bases). This CDR3 spans 14 amino acids. In germline, CDR1 is LGHDT, CDR2 YNNKEL (reference sequence). Trimming cost V 5 bases and J 1 base, with 11 bases left between them.

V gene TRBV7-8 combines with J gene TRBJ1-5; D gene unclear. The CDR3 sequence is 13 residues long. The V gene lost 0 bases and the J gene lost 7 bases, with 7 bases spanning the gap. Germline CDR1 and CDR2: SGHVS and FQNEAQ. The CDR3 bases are TGTGCCAGCAGCTTAGCGGAGGGACAGCCCCAGCATTTT. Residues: CASSLAEGQPQHF.

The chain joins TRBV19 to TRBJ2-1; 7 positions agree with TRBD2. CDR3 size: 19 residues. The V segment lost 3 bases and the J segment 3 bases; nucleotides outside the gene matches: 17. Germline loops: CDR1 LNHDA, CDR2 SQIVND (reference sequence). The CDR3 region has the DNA TGTGCCAGTAGTATCCGACCGAGCGGGAACCAGGGCCTCTACAATGAGCAGTTCTTC. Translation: CASSIRPSGNQGLYNEQFF.

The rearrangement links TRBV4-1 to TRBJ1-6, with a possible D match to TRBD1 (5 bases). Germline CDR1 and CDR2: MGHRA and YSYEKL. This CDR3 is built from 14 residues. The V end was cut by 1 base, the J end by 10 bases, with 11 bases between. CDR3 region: CASSQAGTGSPLHF. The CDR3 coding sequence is TGCGCCAGCAGCCAAGCAGGGACTGGATCACCCCTCCACTTT.

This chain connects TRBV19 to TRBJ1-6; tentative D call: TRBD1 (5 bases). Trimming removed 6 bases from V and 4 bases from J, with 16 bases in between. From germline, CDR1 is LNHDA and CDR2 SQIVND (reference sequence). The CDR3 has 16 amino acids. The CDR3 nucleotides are TGTGCCAGTAGCAACAGGCCGACGAGGTATAATTCACCCCTCCACTTT. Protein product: CASSNRPTRYNSPLHF.

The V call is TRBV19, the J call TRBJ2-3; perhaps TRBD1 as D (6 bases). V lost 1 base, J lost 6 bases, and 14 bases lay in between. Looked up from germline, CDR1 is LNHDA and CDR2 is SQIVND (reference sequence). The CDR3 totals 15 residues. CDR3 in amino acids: CASSIGPQGMDTQYF. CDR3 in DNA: TGTGCCAGTAGTATAGGTCCGCAGGGGATGGATACGCAGTATTTT.

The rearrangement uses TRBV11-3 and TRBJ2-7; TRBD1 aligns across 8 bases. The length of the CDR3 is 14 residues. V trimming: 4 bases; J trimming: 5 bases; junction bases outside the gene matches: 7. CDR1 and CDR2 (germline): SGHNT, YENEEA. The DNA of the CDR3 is TGTGCCAGCAGCTCAACAGGGGGAAGGGACGAGCAGTACTTC. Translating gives CASSSTGGRDEQYF.

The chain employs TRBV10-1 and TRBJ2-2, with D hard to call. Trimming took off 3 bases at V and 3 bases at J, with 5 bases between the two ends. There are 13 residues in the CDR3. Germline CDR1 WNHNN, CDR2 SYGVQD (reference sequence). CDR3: CASSDSYTGELFF. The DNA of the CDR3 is TGCGCCAGCAGTGACAGTTACACCGGGGAGCTGTTTTTT.

This CDR3 is CASSLNSGIRQGAMNGYTF. CDR3 sequence (DNA): TGTGCCAGCAGCTTAAACTCGGGAATTCGACAGGGGGCTATGAATGGCTACACCTTC. The rearrangement joins TRBV7-8 to TRBJ1-2; 10 nucleotides agree with TRBD1. The J segment lost 6 bases and the V segment lost 2 bases, leaving 18 bases of the junction unmatched. Germline-derived CDR1 and CDR2 are SGHVS and FQNEAQ. This CDR3 has 19 residues.

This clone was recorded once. The CDR3 nucleotides read TGTGCAAGTCGCTTAAGGGACAGAGGGCAGCCCCAGCATTTT. It codes for CASRLRDRGQPQHF. The chain uses TRBV12-2 and TRBJ1-5; TRBD1, the D gene given by the table, was not confirmed from the DNA. TRBV12-2 is classified as a pseudogene. The CDR3 is made up of 14 amino acids.

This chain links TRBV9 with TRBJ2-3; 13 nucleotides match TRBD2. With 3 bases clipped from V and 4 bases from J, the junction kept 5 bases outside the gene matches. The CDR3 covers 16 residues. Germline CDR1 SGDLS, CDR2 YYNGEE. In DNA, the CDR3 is TGTGCCAGCAGCGACACTAGCGGGGGGGCCGCAGATACGCAGTATTTT. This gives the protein CASSDTSGGAADTQYF.

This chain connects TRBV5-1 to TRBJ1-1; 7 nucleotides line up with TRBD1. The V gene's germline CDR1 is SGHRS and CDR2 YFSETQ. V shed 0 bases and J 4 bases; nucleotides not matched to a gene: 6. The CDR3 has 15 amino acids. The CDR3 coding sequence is TGCGCCAGCAGCTTGGGCGCCGCAGGGGGCACTGAAGCTTTCTTT. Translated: CASSLGAAGGTEAFF. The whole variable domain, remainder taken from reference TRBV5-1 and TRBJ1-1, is KAGVTQTPRYLIKTRGQQVTLSCSPISGHRSVSWYQQTPGQGLQFLFEYFSETQRNKGNFPGRFSGRQFSNSRSEMNVSTLELGDSALYLCASSLGAAGGTEAFFGQGTRLTVV.